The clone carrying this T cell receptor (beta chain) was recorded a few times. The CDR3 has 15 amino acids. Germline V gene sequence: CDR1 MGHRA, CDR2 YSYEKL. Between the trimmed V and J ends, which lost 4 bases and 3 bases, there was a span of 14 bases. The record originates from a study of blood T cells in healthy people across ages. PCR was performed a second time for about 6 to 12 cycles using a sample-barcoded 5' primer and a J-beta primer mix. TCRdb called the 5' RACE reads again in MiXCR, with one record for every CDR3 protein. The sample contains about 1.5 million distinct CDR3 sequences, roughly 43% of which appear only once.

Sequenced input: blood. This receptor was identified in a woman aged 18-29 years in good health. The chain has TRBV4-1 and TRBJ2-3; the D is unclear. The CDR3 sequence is CASSLGQPQTDTQYF. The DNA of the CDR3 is TGCGCCAGCAGCCTGGGCCAGCCCCAAACAGATACGCAGTATTTT.